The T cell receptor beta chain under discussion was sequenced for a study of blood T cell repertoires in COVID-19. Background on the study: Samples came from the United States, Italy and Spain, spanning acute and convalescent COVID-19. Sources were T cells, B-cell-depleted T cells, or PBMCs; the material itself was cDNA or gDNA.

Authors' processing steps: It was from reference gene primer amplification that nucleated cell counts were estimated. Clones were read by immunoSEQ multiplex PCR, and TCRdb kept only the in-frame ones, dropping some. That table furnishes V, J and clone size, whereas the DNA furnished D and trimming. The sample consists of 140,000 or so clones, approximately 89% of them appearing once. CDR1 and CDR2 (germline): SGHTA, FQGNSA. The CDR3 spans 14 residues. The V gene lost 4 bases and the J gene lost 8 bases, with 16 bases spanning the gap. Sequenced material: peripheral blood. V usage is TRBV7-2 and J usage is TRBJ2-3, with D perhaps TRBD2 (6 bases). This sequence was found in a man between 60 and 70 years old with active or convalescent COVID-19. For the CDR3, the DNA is TGTGCCAGCAGCTCGGGCCCCGGAGCGGGTACGCAGTATTTT. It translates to CASSSGPGAGTQYF.